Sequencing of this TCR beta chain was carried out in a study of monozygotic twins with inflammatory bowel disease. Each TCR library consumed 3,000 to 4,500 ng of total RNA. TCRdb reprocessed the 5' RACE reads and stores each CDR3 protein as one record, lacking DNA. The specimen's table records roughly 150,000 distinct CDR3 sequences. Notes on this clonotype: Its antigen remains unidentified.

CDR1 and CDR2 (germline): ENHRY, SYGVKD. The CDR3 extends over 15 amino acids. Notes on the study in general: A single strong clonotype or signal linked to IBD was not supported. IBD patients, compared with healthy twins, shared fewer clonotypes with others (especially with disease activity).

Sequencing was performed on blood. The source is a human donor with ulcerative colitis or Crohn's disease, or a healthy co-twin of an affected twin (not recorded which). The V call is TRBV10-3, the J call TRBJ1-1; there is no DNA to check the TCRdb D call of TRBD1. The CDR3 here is CAISWGEDSNTEAFF.